This TCR beta chain was sequenced during a study of T cell repertoires in cytomegalovirus infection. There are a few counts of this clonotype. Its antigen is not known. TCRdb processed the reads anew with MiXCR; each CDR3 protein has one entry. The sample carries hundreds of thousands of distinct CDR3 sequences, around 31% recorded once. Germline CDR1 is MNHEY and CDR2 is SMNVEV (reference sequence). J lost 0 bases, V lost 3 bases, and 7 bases had no gene match. The CDR3 has 16 amino acids. Sequenced material: cultured CD8+ T cells from PBMCs, taken from culture after CMV antigen stimulation. This sequence was found in a human donor in good health (CMV status not recorded). Some clones in this sample may be carry-over from other donors' samples. The rearrangement joins TRBV27 to TRBJ2-5; 7 bases are a match to TRBD1. In DNA form, the CDR3 reads TGTGCCAGCAGTTTCTCTCGGGACAGATACCAAGAGACCCAGTACTTC. Protein sequence: CASSFSRDRYQETQYF.